Following are 22 T cell receptor beta chains from one sample sequenced in a study of T cell repertoires in cytomegalovirus infection (dated by TCRdb to about 2019). No cognate antigen is known for these TCRs. Sequencing took place on an Illumina HiSeq 1500. TCRdb reprocessing: public reads trimmed at Q25 with fastp, clones called with MiXCR, in-frame beta chains kept. When rows share a CDR3 protein, they turn into one entry using the most common DNA and genes. The sample records around 310,000 distinct CDR3 sequences, approximately 32% of which are singletons. The ten largest clonotypes hold about 19% of the sample. The treatment or condition label of this sample denotes: in vitro stimulation with specific CMV peptide epitopes to enrich CMV-specific T cells. The input for sequencing was cultured PBMCs, taken from culture after CMV antigen stimulation. These receptors were obtained from a human donor in good health (CMV status not recorded). Some clones in this sample may be carry-over from other donors' samples.

The V and J genes are TRBV3-1 and TRBJ1-6, with D uncertain. Germline V CDR1 and CDR2: LGHDT, YNNKEL (reference sequence). V lost 0 bases and J 5 bases, leaving 5 bases between the germline ends. The CDR3 loop spans 14 amino acids. The CDR3 DNA sequence: TGTGCCAGCAGCCAAGATATGGATAATTCACCCCTCCACTTT. The encoded protein is CASSQDMDNSPLHF.

The J gene is TRBJ2-3, the V gene TRBV27; TRBD2 matches at 13 bases. The CDR3 has 17 amino acids. The germline V gene encodes CDR1 MNHEY and CDR2 SMNVEV (reference sequence). The V segment lost 3 bases and the J segment 5 bases; nucleotides outside the gene matches: 8. The DNA of the CDR3 is TGTGCCAGCAGTTTTGACCGGACTAGCGGGAGCGTAGATACGCAGTATTTT. It is translated as CASSFDRTSGSVDTQYF.

This clonotype appeared a few times. CDR3 DNA sequence: TGTGCCACCGGGGGGATTGGATCCAACACAGATACGCAGTATTTT. This sequence encodes CATGGIGSNTDTQYF. This chain links TRBV28 with TRBJ2-3; 7 bases match TRBD2. The junction had 12 bases not matched to a gene; V was cut back by 10 bases and J by 2 bases. The CDR3 loop spans 15 amino acids. From germline, CDR1 is MDHEN and CDR2 SYDVKM.

This clonotype was seen more than once but under ten times. This CDR3 reads CASSFGGRVGTEAFF. The CDR3 nucleotides are TGTGCCAGCAGCTTCGGGGGGCGGGTCGGCACTGAAGCTTTCTTT. The gene calls are TRBV5-4 and TRBJ1-1, with a tentative D call TRBD1 (6 bases). Germline assignment: CDR1 SGHNT and CDR2 YYREEE (reference sequence). The CDR3 runs to 15 residues. Trimming left V 2 bases short and J 4 bases short, with 15 bases between.

This chain uses TRBV24-1 with TRBJ2-5; D unclear. Germline V gene sequence: CDR1 KGHDR, CDR2 SFDVKD. V was trimmed by 5 bases and J by 5 bases, leaving 11 bases between them. This CDR3 is 13 amino acids long. CDR3: CATSAPVGETQYF. CDR3 DNA: TGTGCCACCAGTGCACCAGTGGGGGAGACCCAGTACTTC.

The rearrangement links TRBV7-2 to TRBJ2-5, with D possibly being TRBD2 (6 bases). This CDR3 spans 13 amino acids. Germline values: CDR1 SGHTA, CDR2 FQGNSA. V dropped 1 base and J dropped 5 bases, with 8 bases sitting between them. The CDR3 loop is CASSLGTTETQYF. The CDR3 DNA sequence: TGTGCCAGCAGCTTAGGGACTACGGAGACCCAGTACTTC.

A few counts support this clonotype. This chain uses TRBV7-6 with TRBJ2-2; D unclear. Germline CDR1 reads SGHVS; CDR2 reads FNYEAQ. The CDR3 is 17 amino acids. V lost 1 base and J 3 bases, leaving 15 bases between the germline ends. DNA for the CDR3: TGTGCCAGCAGCTTAGGCATAAACCATAGGGACACCGGGGAGCTGTTTTTT. Translating gives CASSLGINHRDTGELFF.

The DNA of the CDR3 is TGTGCCAGCAGTTCCTCGGTAGGCACAGATACGCAGTATTTT. As protein: CASSSSVGTDTQYF. The chain couples TRBV12-3 or TRBV12-4 to TRBJ2-3, with D uncertain. The ends were cut back, 4 bases at V and 1 base at J, with 9 bases in the middle. The CDR3 length is 14 residues.

This rearrangement joins TRBV9 to TRBJ2-7, with TRBD2 matching 11 bases. Germline V gives CDR1 SGDLS, CDR2 YYNGEE. J gave up 0 bases and V 2 bases, and 1 base lay outside the gene matches. The CDR3 has 15 residues. The CDR3 reads CASSVGTSGSYEQYF. CDR3 coding DNA: TGTGCCAGCAGCGTCGGGACTAGCGGCTCCTACGAGCAGTACTTC.

The gene calls are TRBV20-1 and TRBJ2-2, with 10 bases identical to TRBD2. This CDR3 has 16 amino acids. The germline V gene has CDR1 DFQATT and CDR2 SNEGSKA (reference sequence). V dropped 2 bases and J dropped 4; count of bases not matched to a gene: 7. This chain's CDR3 is CSARLAGATLTGELFF. CDR3 DNA sequence: TGCAGTGCTAGACTAGCGGGAGCGACCCTCACCGGGGAGCTGTTTTTT.

This sequence joins TRBV20-1 and TRBJ1-2; 10 bases are a match to TRBD1. The CDR3 has 13 residues. CDR1 is DFQATT, CDR2 SNEGSKA, per germline (reference sequence). V trimming: 4 bases; J trimming: 8 bases; junction bases outside the gene matches: 7. The CDR3: CSAKVGQGLGYTF. In DNA form, the CDR3 reads TGCAGTGCTAAAGTGGGACAGGGGCTCGGCTACACCTTC.

The chain has TRBV18 and TRBJ1-1; D perhaps matches TRBD1 (5 bases). V was clipped by 6 bases and J by 7 bases, with 15 bases between them. This CDR3 has 13 amino acids. Per germline, CDR1 KGHSH and CDR2 LQKENI. The DNA for the CDR3 is TGTGCCAGCTCCCCAGTGTCTACAGGTGAAGCTTTCTTT. Amino acid sequence: CASSPVSTGEAFF.

This clonotype was seen repeatedly, ten times or more. This sequence joins TRBV7-6 and TRBJ1-5; TRBD1 matches 8 bases. The germline gives CDR1 SGHVS, CDR2 FNYEAQ. Trimming cost V 5 bases and J 6 bases; bases outside gene matches: 9. CDR3 length: 15 residues. CDR3 loop: CASSLGQGGGQPQHF. In DNA, the CDR3 is TGTGCCAGCAGCCTAGGACAGGGCGGGGGTCAGCCCCAGCATTTT. Full variable domain (rest looked up from reference TRBV7-6 and TRBJ1-5): GAGVSQSPRYKVTKRGQDVALRCDPISGHVSLYWYRQALGQGPEFLTYFNYEAQQDKSGLPNDRFSAERPEGSISTLTIQRTEQRDSAMYRCASSLGQGGGQPQHFGDGTRLSIL.

This clonotype was seen only a few times. V gene TRBV11-2 combines with J gene TRBJ2-2, with D perhaps given as TRBD1 or TRBD2 (5 bases each). V lost 5 bases to trimming and J lost 1 base, with 23 bases between them. The germline V gene has CDR1 SGHAT and CDR2 FQNNGV. The CDR3 is 19 amino acids. For the CDR3, the DNA is TGTGCCAGCAGCCCTCGTGGGGGACGGTCTTCGCTGAACACCGGGGAGCTGTTTTTT. It yields the protein CASSPRGGRSSLNTGELFF.

This clonotype was observed a few times. V usage is TRBV12-5 and J usage is TRBJ2-1; D gene uncertain. CDR3 length: 17 residues. Germline assignment: CDR1 LGHNT and CDR2 FRNRAP. V dropped 6 bases and J dropped 3 bases, with 21 bases sitting between them. CDR3 in amino acids: CASGPNLGRTFYNEQFF. CDR3 DNA: TGTGCTAGTGGCCCTAACCTCGGGCGAACCTTCTACAATGAGCAGTTCTTC.

This clonotype occurred a few times. V is TRBV7-2 and J is TRBJ2-2; D is unclear. This CDR3 is built from 14 residues. With 5 bases removed from V and 2 bases from J, the gap between germline ends came to 9 bases. Germline values: CDR1 SGHTA, CDR2 FQGNSA. The CDR3 loop is CASSVLVNTGELFF. CDR3 nucleotides: TGTGCCAGCAGCGTCTTAGTTAACACCGGGGAGCTGTTTTTT.

The chain uses TRBV19 and TRBJ1-2; D gene ambiguous. Trimming pared 4 bases from V and 8 bases from J, leaving 8 bases between. Germline CDR1 is LNHDA and CDR2 is SQIVND (reference sequence). CDR3 length: 11 residues. Here the CDR3 DNA reads TGTGCCAGTAGTACTCGAGGGGGCTACACCTTC. Translated: CASSTRGGYTF.

The rearrangement uses TRBV5-1 and TRBJ2-7, with 8 positions matching TRBD1. Unmatched junction bases numbered 10, after V lost 1 base and J lost 7 bases. The CDR3 is 15 residues long. The V gene's germline CDR1 is SGHRS and CDR2 YFSETQ. CDR3: CASSLRTGSPGEQYF. In DNA form, the CDR3 reads TGCGCCAGCAGCTTGAGGACAGGGTCACCTGGGGAGCAGTACTTC.

The chain recombines TRBV11-2 with TRBJ2-5; D gene ambiguous. The CDR3 runs 14 residues. Trimming left V 5 bases short and J 2 bases short, with 12 bases between. Germline-derived CDR1 and CDR2 are SGHAT and FQNNGV. CDR3 protein: CASSDPGRQETQYF. Here the CDR3 DNA reads TGTGCCAGCAGCGACCCGGGCCGGCAAGAGACCCAGTACTTC.

In this sample, this clonotype turned up a few times. This chain uses TRBV5-5 with TRBJ2-4; 7 nucleotides line up with TRBD2. Germline CDR1 SGHKS, CDR2 YYEKEE (reference sequence). V lost 0 bases to trimming and J lost 8 bases; unmatched junction nucleotides: 5. The CDR3 totals 14 residues. The DNA for the CDR3 is TGTGCCAGCAGCTTGGGCGGGGGACCGGACATTCAGTACTTC. It codes for CASSLGGGPDIQYF.

The chain carries TRBV28 and TRBJ1-5, with 7 positions matching TRBD1. Trimming cost V 5 bases and J 4 bases; bases outside gene matches: 17. Per germline, CDR1 MDHEN and CDR2 SYDVKM. This CDR3 comprises 18 residues. CDR3 sequence: CASSIKGLHRGENQPQHF. The CDR3 coding sequence is TGTGCCAGCAGTATTAAAGGGCTACACAGGGGAGAGAATCAGCCCCAGCATTTT.

This clonotype was seen more than once but under ten times. This chain connects TRBV12-3 or TRBV12-4 to TRBJ1-4; the D is unclear. Trimming took 3 bases from V and 3 from J, leaving 8 bases between them. This CDR3 region has 14 residues. CDR3 bases: TGTGCCAGCAGTTTGGAACAGTCTAATGAAAAACTGTTTTTT. This sequence encodes CASSLEQSNEKLFF.